The 19 T cell receptor beta chains listed next were all sequenced from one sample in a study of cytomegalovirus exposure and HLA in healthy donors. In the PCR, 60 Vbeta and 13 Jbeta primers were used. Only in-frame clones appear in the TCRdb table, and some are missing; sequencing was by immunoSEQ multiplex PCR. Of about 150,000 clones detected, over 70% appear once; the ten largest clones hold 3.1%. The specimen sequenced was PBMCs. These receptor sequences come from a male donor in good health and CMV-seronegative.

The CDR3 sequence: CASGGGAAREQFF. The CDR3 DNA reads TGTGCCAGCGGCGGGGGGGCAGCGCGCGAGCAGTTCTTC. V usage is TRBV6-1 and J usage is TRBJ2-1, with 9 positions matching TRBD2. V was pared by 8 bases and J by 10 bases, with 9 bases of the junction left unmatched. The CDR3 loop spans 13 amino acids. The germline V gene encodes CDR1 MNHNS and CDR2 SASEGT.

This chain uses TRBV19 with TRBJ1-5; D is ambiguous. V was cut by 5 bases and J by 6 bases, with 17 bases left in between. Germline V lookup: CDR1 LNHDA, CDR2 SQIVND (reference sequence). The CDR3 is 15 amino acids. CDR3 nucleotides: TGTGCCAGTAGTGCCCGGAGCCCCGGGAGTCAGCCCCAGCATTTT. Its protein is CASSARSPGSQPQHF.

As to this clone: At one end the junction does not follow the germline gene, possibly because of a read error. This chain links TRBV5-6 with TRBJ2-5; D remains ambiguous. The germline CDR1 and CDR2 sequences are SGHDT and YYEEEE. This CDR3 is 13 amino acids long. The CDR3 spells CARSSDSVETQYF. The DNA of the CDR3 is TGTGCCAGGAGCTCAGACTCGGTGGAGACCCAGTACTTC.

A note on this clone: The junction departs from germline at one end; a sequencing error may be responsible. The chain uses TRBV7-9 and TRBJ1-2, with D possibly being TRBD1 (5 bases). The germline gives CDR1 SEHNR, CDR2 FQNEAQ (reference sequence). This CDR3 has 14 residues. Here the CDR3 reads CSSSFRGREDGYTF. Written as DNA, the CDR3 is TGTTCCAGCAGCTTTAGGGGCAGGGAAGATGGCTACACCTTC.

The rearrangement links TRBV25-1 to TRBJ2-5; TRBD1 aligns across 11 bases. The DNA matches TRBJ2-7 better at its end, which makes the J call doubtful. Germline CDR1 MGHDK, CDR2 SYGVNS. The CDR3 has 14 amino acids. The DNA for the CDR3 is TGTGCCAGCAGTGAGCTGGACAGGGGGCTCGAGCAGTACTTC. Amino acid sequence: CASSELDRGLEQYF.

This clone was recorded a few times. This chain uses TRBV2 with TRBJ1-1; D call uncertain. The CDR3 has 12 amino acids. Trimming took off 5 bases at V and 4 bases at J, with 8 bases between the two ends. Looked up from germline, CDR1 is SNHLY and CDR2 is FYNNEI. The CDR3 is CASSPRGTEAFF. The CDR3 DNA reads as TGTGCCAGCAGTCCTCGGGGCACTGAAGCTTTCTTT.

This clone occurred once. V gene TRBV29-1 combines with J gene TRBJ1-2; 8 bases agree with TRBD1. Germline V gives CDR1 SQVTM, CDR2 ANQGSEA. The J segment lost 4 bases and the V segment lost 6 bases, leaving 7 bases of the junction unmatched. The CDR3 contains 13 residues. The CDR3 DNA is TGCAGCGTGATGGACAGGGTGGGCTATGGCTACACCTTC. Amino acids: CSVMDRVGYGYTF.

The genes are TRBV6-5 and TRBJ1-5; 7 bases agree with TRBD1. This CDR3 is 13 amino acids long. Germline values: CDR1 MNHEY, CDR2 SVGAGI. J lost 8 bases, V lost 4 bases, and 5 bases had no gene match. CDR3 sequence (DNA): TGTGCCAGCAGTTCAACAGGGGCGAAGCCCCAGCATTTT. Its protein is CASSSTGAKPQHF.

This clone was found a few times. V usage is TRBV7-2 and J usage is TRBJ2-7; 8 nucleotides agree with TRBD1. The ends lost 0 bases at V and 2 bases at J; junction bases unmatched: 3. Per the germline V gene, CDR1 is SGHTA and CDR2 is FQGNSA. This CDR3 region has 15 residues. The CDR3 loop is CASSLADRAPYEQYF. The CDR3 nucleotides are TGTGCCAGCAGCTTAGCGGACAGGGCCCCCTACGAGCAGTACTTC.

This chain links TRBV18 with TRBJ2-5; TRBD2 agrees at 11 bases. The V gene's germline CDR1 is KGHSH and CDR2 LQKENI. J lost 2 bases, V lost 3 bases, and 2 bases had no gene match. This CDR3 is 15 amino acids long. The CDR3 DNA sequence: TGTGCCAGCTCACCGGGACTAGCGGAGCAAGAGACCCAGTACTTC. Amino acid sequence: CASSPGLAEQETQYF.

This clone was found a few times. The V and J genes are TRBV2 and TRBJ1-5, with TRBD1 identical over 7 bases. This CDR3 has 13 amino acids. CDR1 is SNHLY, CDR2 FYNNEI, per germline. V lost 3 bases, J lost 5 bases, and 1 base stayed unmatched. CDR3 region: CASSDRGYQPQHF. The DNA of the CDR3 is TGTGCCAGCAGTGACAGGGGGTATCAGCCCCAGCATTTT.

A remark on this clone: The sample carries other DNA sequences with the same CDR3. The gene calls are TRBV5-1 and TRBJ2-1; maybe TRBD1 (5 bases). V dropped 2 bases and J dropped 7 bases, with 19 bases sitting between them. In germline, CDR1 is SGHRS, CDR2 YFSETQ. The CDR3 length is 16 residues. CDR3 DNA sequence: TGCGCCAGCAGCTTAGAATGGCAGGGTAATCCTAATGAGCAGTTCTTC. As protein: CASSLEWQGNPNEQFF.

The chain recombines TRBV4-2 with TRBJ1-2, with TRBD1 identical over 7 bases. The J segment lost 3 bases and the V segment lost 0 bases, leaving 10 bases of the junction unmatched. This CDR3 is 17 amino acids long. The germline gives CDR1 LGHNA, CDR2 YNFKEQ. CDR3 bases: TGTGCCAGCAGCCAAGATCTGAAGACAGGGACTTACTATGGCTACACCTTC. It translates to CASSQDLKTGTYYGYTF.

The chain employs TRBV7-9 and TRBJ2-1; TRBD2 aligns across 9 bases. J gave up 3 bases and V 0 bases, and 0 bases lay outside the gene matches. The CDR3 loop spans 15 amino acids. CDR1 and CDR2 from the germline V gene are SEHNR and FQNEAQ (reference sequence). The CDR3 DNA reads as TGTGCCAGCAGCTTAGCTAGCGGGGGCTACAATGAGCAGTTCTTC. Translated: CASSLASGGYNEQFF.

V usage is TRBV7-9 and J usage is TRBJ1-1; no clear D. Germline CDR1 reads SEHNR; CDR2 reads FQNEAQ (reference sequence). V was shortened by 4 bases and J by 1 base, with 10 bases between the two germline ends. The CDR3 consists of 14 residues. CDR3 residues: CASSSVPENTEAFF. For the CDR3, the DNA is TGTGCCAGCAGCTCCGTCCCAGAGAACACTGAAGCTTTCTTT.

This clone was recorded once. The rearrangement joins TRBV19 to TRBJ2-6; 7 bases line up with TRBD2. After removal of 2 bases from V and 0 bases from J, the junction contained 4 bases not matched to a gene. Germline loops: CDR1 LNHDA, CDR2 SQIVND (reference sequence). This CDR3 comprises 17 residues. CDR3 sequence reads: CASSILAAFSGANVLTF. CDR3 sequence (DNA): TGTGCCAGTAGTATACTAGCGGCCTTCTCTGGGGCCAACGTCCTGACTTTC. The whole variable domain, filled in from reference TRBV19 and TRBJ2-6, reads DGGITQSPKYLFRKEGQNVTLSCEQNLNHDAMYWYRQDPGQGLRLIYYSQIVNDFQKGDIAEGYSVSREKKESFPLTVTSAQKNPTAFYLCASSILAAFSGANVLTFGAGSRLTVL.

This chain joins TRBV9 and TRBJ2-7, with D possibly being TRBD2 (6 bases). The CDR3 is 17 amino acids. CDR1 and CDR2 from the germline V gene are SGDLS and YYNGEE. V was shortened by 0 bases and J by 3 bases, with 19 bases between the two germline ends. The CDR3 protein is CASSVGHSSVADYEQYF. CDR3 nucleotides: TGTGCCAGCAGCGTAGGACATTCTTCGGTAGCGGACTACGAGCAGTACTTC.

The chain recombines TRBV18 with TRBJ1-2; 9 nucleotides align to TRBD1. Trimming removed 3 bases from V and 4 bases from J; junction bases left unmatched: 6. This CDR3 region has 15 residues. The V gene's germline CDR1 is KGHSH and CDR2 LQKENI. The CDR3 region is CASSPRTGDVYGYTF. CDR3 bases: TGTGCCAGCTCACCGCGGACAGGGGATGTCTATGGCTACACCTTC.

The J gene is TRBJ1-1, the V gene TRBV6-5, with a possible D match to TRBD1 (6 bases). This CDR3 spans 16 amino acids. Germline V gene lookup returns CDR1 MNHEY and CDR2 SVGAGI. Trimming pared 2 bases from V and 10 bases from J, leaving 23 bases between. CDR3 amino acids: CASSYGTVGHKGGAFF. In nucleotides, the CDR3 is TGTGCCAGCAGTTACGGCACTGTGGGACACAAGGGCGGAGCTTTCTTT.